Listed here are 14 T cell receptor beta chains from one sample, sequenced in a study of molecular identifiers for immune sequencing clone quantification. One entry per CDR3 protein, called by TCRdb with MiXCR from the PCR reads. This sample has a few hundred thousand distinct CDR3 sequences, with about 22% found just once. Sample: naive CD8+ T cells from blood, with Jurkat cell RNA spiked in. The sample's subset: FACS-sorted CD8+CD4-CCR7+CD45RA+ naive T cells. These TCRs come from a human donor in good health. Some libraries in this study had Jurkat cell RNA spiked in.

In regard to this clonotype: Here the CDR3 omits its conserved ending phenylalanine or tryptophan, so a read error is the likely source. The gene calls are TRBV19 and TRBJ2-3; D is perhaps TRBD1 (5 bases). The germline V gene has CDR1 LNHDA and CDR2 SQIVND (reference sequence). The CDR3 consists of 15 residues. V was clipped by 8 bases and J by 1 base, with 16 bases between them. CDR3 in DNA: TGTGCCAGTGCGATAACGATGACAGGCACAGATACGCAGTATATT. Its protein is CASAITMTGTDTQYI.

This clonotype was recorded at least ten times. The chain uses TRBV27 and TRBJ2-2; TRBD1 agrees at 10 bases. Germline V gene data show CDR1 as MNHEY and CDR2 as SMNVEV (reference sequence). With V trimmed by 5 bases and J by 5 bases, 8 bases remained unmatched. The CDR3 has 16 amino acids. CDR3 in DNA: TGTGCCAGCAGTCCGGGACAGGGGATTAGAACCGGGGAGCTGTTTTTT. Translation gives CASSPGQGIRTGELFF.

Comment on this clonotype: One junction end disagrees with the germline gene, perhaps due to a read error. The DNA of the CDR3 is TGTGTCAGCAGTTTCGGGCGGGTTGAGCAGTACTTC. Translating gives CVSSFGRVEQYF. This chain links TRBV12-3 or TRBV12-4 with TRBJ2-7; the D gene is possibly TRBD2 (5 bases). This CDR3 is 12 amino acids long.

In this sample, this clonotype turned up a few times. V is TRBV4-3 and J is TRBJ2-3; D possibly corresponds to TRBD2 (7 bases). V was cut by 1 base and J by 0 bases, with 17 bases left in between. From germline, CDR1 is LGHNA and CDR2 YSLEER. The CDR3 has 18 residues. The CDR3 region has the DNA TGCGCCAGCAGCCAAGGTTTGAAAAGGGGGGGAAGCACAGATACGCAGTATTTT. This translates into CASSQGLKRGGSTDTQYF.

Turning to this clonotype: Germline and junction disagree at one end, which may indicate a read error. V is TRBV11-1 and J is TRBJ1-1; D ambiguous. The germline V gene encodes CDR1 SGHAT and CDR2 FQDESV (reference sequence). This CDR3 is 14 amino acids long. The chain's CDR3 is CASSLGGRNTEASF. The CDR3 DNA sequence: TGTGCCAGCAGCTTGGGCGGGAGGAACACTGAAGCTTCCTTT.

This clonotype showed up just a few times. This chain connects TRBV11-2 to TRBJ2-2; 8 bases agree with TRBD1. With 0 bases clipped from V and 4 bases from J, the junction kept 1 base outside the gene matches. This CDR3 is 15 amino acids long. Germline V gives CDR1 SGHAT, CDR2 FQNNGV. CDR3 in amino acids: CASSLETGGTGELFF. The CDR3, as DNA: TGTGCCAGCAGCTTAGAAACAGGGGGCACCGGGGAGCTGTTTTTT.

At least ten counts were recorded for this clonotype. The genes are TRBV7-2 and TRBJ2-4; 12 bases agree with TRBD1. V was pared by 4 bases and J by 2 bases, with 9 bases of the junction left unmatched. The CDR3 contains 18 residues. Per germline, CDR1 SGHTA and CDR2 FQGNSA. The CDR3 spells CASSSGTGGPGTKNIQYF. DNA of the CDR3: TGTGCCAGCAGCTCCGGGACAGGGGGCCCTGGTACCAAAAACATTCAGTACTTC. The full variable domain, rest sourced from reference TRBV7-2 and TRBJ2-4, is GAGVSQSPSNKVTEKGKDVELRCDPISGHTALYWYRQSLGQGLEFLIYFQGNSAPDKSGLPSDRFSAERTGGSVSTLTIQRTQQEDSAVYLCASSSGTGGPGTKNIQYFGAGTRLSVL.

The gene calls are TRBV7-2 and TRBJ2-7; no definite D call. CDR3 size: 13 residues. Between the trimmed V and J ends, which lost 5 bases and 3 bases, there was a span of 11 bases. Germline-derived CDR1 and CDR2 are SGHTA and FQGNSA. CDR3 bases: TGTGCCAGCAGCAAAAACTCGTACTACGAGCAGTACTTC. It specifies CASSKNSYYEQYF.

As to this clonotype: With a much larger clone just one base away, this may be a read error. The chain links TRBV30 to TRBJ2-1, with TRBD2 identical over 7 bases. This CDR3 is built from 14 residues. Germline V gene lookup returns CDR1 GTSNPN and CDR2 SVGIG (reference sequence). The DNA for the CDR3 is TGTGCCTGGAGAGGCGGGAGCTCCTACAATGAGCAGTCCTTC. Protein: CAWRGGSSYNEQSF.

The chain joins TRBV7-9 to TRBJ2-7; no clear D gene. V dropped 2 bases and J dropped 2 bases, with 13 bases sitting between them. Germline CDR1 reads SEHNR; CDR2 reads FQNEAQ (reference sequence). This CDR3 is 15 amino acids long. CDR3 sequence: CASSLRASQTYEQYF. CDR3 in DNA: TGTGCCAGCAGCTTAAGGGCCAGCCAGACCTACGAGCAGTACTTC.

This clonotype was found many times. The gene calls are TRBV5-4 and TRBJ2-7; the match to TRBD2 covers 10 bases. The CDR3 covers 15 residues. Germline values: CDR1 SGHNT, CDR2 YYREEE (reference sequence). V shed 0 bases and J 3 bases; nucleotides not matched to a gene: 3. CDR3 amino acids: CASSLAPSGGYEQYF. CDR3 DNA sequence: TGTGCCAGCAGCTTGGCGCCTAGCGGGGGCTACGAGCAGTACTTC.

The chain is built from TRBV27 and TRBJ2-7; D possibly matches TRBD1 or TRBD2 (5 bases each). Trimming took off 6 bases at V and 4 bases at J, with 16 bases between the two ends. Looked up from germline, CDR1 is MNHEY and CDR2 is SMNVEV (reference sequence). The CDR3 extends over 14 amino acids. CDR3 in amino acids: CASRLTADPYEQYF. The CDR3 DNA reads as TGTGCCAGCAGATTGACAGCGGATCCTTACGAGCAGTACTTC.

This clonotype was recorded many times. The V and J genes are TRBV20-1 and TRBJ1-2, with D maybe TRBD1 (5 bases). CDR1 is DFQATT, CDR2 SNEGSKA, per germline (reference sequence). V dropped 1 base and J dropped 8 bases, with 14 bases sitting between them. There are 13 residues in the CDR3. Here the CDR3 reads CSARGEGTSGYTF. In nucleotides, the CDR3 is TGCAGTGCTAGAGGGGAGGGGACGTCGGGCTACACCTTC.

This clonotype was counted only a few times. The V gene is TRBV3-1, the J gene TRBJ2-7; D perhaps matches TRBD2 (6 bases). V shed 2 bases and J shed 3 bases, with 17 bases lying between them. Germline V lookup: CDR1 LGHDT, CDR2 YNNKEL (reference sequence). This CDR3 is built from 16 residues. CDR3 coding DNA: TGTGCCAGCAGCCAAAGAGGTAGCGGACCTAACTACGAGCAGTACTTC. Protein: CASSQRGSGPNYEQYF.